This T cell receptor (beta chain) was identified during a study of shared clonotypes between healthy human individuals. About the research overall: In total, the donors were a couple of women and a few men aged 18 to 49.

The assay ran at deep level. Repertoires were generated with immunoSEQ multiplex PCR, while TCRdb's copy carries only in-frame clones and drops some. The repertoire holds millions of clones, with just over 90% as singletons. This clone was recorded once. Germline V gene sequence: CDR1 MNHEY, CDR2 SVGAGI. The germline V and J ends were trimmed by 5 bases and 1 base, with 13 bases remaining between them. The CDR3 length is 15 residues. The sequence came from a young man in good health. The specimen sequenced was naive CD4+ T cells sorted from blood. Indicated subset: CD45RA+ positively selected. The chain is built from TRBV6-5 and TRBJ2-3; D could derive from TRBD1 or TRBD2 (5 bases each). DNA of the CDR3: TGTGCCAGCAGTCCCGGTGGGACCCGCACAGATACGCAGTATTTT. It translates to CASSPGGTRTDTQYF.